A single sample gave rise to the 31 T cell receptor beta chains below, sequenced in a study of blood T cell repertoires in COVID-19. Profiling relied on immunoSEQ multiplex PCR, and the TCRdb table lists in-frame clones only, not all of them. The repertoire consists of under 80,000 clones, with 80% to 90% occurring once and the leading ten covering nearly 5%. The material sequenced was peripheral blood. The receptors stem from a woman aged 80 or over with active or convalescent COVID-19.

This clone was seen a handful of times. The chain has TRBV10-3 and TRBJ1-1, with 8 bases aligning to TRBD1. The CDR3 has 12 residues. Per the germline V gene, CDR1 is ENHRY and CDR2 is SYGVKD. V gave up 11 bases and J gave up 5 bases; unmatched junction bases: 7. CDR3 sequence (DNA): TGTGCCTCCGGGACAGGACATACTGAAGCTTTCTTT. Translation: CASGTGHTEAFF.

The V gene is TRBV3-1 (or the pseudogene TRBV3-2), the J gene TRBJ1-6, with D tentatively TRBD1 (5 bases). The CDR3 length is 13 residues. Trimming left V 5 bases short and J 10 bases short, with 12 bases between. The germline V gene encodes CDR1 LGHDT and CDR2 YNNKEL (reference sequence). The CDR3 is CASSYGGDSPLHF. In DNA, the CDR3 is TGTGCCAGCAGCTACGGGGGTGACTCACCCCTCCACTTT.

This chain connects TRBV9 to TRBJ2-5; TRBD1 matches at 12 bases. The germline CDR1 and CDR2 sequences are SGDLS and YYNGEE. V dropped 2 bases and J dropped 5; count of bases not matched to a gene: 13. CDR3 length: 18 amino acids. CDR3 DNA sequence: TGTGCCAGCAGCGTGGGAACCGGGACAGGGGGCGTAGGGGAGACCCAGTACTTC. Its protein is CASSVGTGTGGVGETQYF.

The V call is TRBV4-1, the J call TRBJ2-1, with a tentative D call TRBD2 (5 bases). This CDR3 is 14 amino acids long. Germline V CDR1 and CDR2: MGHRA, YSYEKL. V was cut by 5 bases and J by 4 bases, with 12 bases left in between. This chain's CDR3 is CASSSWAGYNEQFF. The CDR3 nucleotides are TGCGCCAGCAGCTCGTGGGCGGGTTACAATGAGCAGTTCTTC.

V usage is TRBV28 and J usage is TRBJ1-1, with D maybe TRBD1 (5 bases). The CDR3 totals 15 residues. V was clipped by 7 bases and J by 1 base, with 16 bases between them. Germline CDR1 is MDHEN and CDR2 is SYDVKM. As DNA, the CDR3 is TGTGCCAGCATTTCAGAGACAGCTAGGAACACTGAAGCTTTCTTT. This sequence encodes CASISETARNTEAFF.

The gene calls are TRBV10-2 and TRBJ1-1; tentatively, D is TRBD1 (6 bases). The CDR3 consists of 17 residues. V shed 5 bases and J shed 0 bases, with 19 bases lying between them. Germline loops: CDR1 WSHSY, CDR2 SAAADI. The DNA of the CDR3 is TGCGCCAGCAGTCGCAGTCGTGGGGGCCCTATGAACACTGAAGCTTTCTTT. It encodes CASSRSRGGPMNTEAFF.

This chain connects TRBV18 to TRBJ1-5; tentatively, D is TRBD1 (5 bases). This CDR3 has 14 residues. CDR1 is KGHSH, CDR2 LQKENI, per germline. The ends were cut back, 2 bases at V and 2 bases at J, with 7 bases in the middle. The CDR3 is CASSPTGGNQPQHF. The CDR3 DNA reads as TGTGCCAGCTCACCAACGGGGGGCAATCAGCCCCAGCATTTT.

The chain joins TRBV27 to TRBJ2-5, with TRBD2 matching over 11 bases. The ends lost 8 bases at V and 5 bases at J; junction bases unmatched: 7. The V gene's germline CDR1 is MNHEY and CDR2 SMNVEV (reference sequence). This CDR3 is built from 14 residues. DNA of the CDR3: TGTGCCAGCGGCACTAGCGGGAGTCTGGAGACCCAGTACTTC. Encoded protein: CASGTSGSLETQYF.

The chain couples TRBV2 to TRBJ2-7; D ambiguous. Germline V lookup: CDR1 SNHLY, CDR2 FYNNEI. This CDR3 contains 11 residues. V was shortened by 5 bases and J by 5 bases, with 7 bases between the two germline ends. CDR3 nucleotides: TGTGCCAGCAGTTTTCTACACGAGCAGTACTTC. Amino acid sequence: CASSFLHEQYF.

This CDR3 reads CAISGTGGWPQHF. For the CDR3, the DNA is TGTGCCATATCCGGGACGGGGGGGTGGCCCCAGCATTTT. The J gene is TRBJ1-5, the V gene TRBV21-1. TRBV21-1 is a pseudogene. The CDR3 totals 13 residues.

About this clone: The junction and the germline gene differ at one end; a read error may be behind it. This chain uses TRBV15 with TRBJ1-2; D call uncertain. The CDR3 contains 14 residues. CDR1 is LNHNV, CDR2 YYDKDF, per germline (reference sequence). CDR3 loop: CATRRGIDEDGYTF. CDR3 sequence (DNA): TGTGCCACCAGGAGAGGCATAGACGAGGATGGCTACACCTTC.

The V and J genes are TRBV6-5 and TRBJ1-4; 8 bases align to TRBD1. Germline V CDR1 and CDR2: MNHEY, SVGAGI. The CDR3 has 15 amino acids. With V trimmed by 5 bases and J by 8 bases, 10 bases remained unmatched. The chain's CDR3 is CASSRTGQGGEKLFF. The DNA for the CDR3 is TGTGCCAGCAGTAGAACCGGACAGGGAGGGGAAAAACTGTTTTTT.

The V and J genes are TRBV18 and TRBJ1-1, with a weak D call TRBD1 (5 bases). Looked up from germline, CDR1 is KGHSH and CDR2 is LQKENI. V lost 8 bases, J lost 1 base, and 17 bases lay in between. The CDR3 covers 15 residues. The CDR3 DNA reads as TGTGCCAGCGCGGGGTGGGGCTTCCAGAACACTGAAGCTTTCTTT. Amino acids: CASAGWGFQNTEAFF.

The J gene is TRBJ2-5, the V gene TRBV5-4; D ambiguous. Trimming took off 2 bases at V and 1 base at J, with 9 bases between the two ends. This CDR3 spans 14 amino acids. In germline, CDR1 is SGHNT, CDR2 YYREEE (reference sequence). The CDR3 region is CASSLKASQETQYF. In nucleotides, the CDR3 is TGTGCCAGCAGCTTAAAGGCTAGCCAAGAGACCCAGTACTTC.

This clone was observed a few times. The gene calls are TRBV29-1 and TRBJ2-7, with 7 bases matching TRBD1. Germline V gene lookup returns CDR1 SQVTM and CDR2 ANQGSEA. V dropped 6 bases and J dropped 0; count of bases not matched to a gene: 8. The CDR3 totals 14 residues. CDR3 sequence (DNA): TGCAGCGTAGCCGGGACAGCCTCCTCCTACGAGCAGTACTTC. Translating it yields CSVAGTASSYEQYF.

This chain joins TRBV19 and TRBJ1-2; 7 nucleotides match TRBD1. Losses at the gene ends were 3 bases for V and 5 bases for J; bases not matched to a gene: 6. This CDR3 is built from 14 residues. From germline, CDR1 is LNHDA and CDR2 SQIVND (reference sequence). DNA of the CDR3: TGTGCCAGTAGTATCCGGGCACAGGGGTATGGCTACACCTTC. Translation gives CASSIRAQGYGYTF.

This rearrangement joins TRBV9 to TRBJ2-1; 10 positions match TRBD2. CDR1 and CDR2 (germline): SGDLS, YYNGEE. The CDR3 sequence is 16 residues long. V shed 1 base and J 0 bases; nucleotides not matched to a gene: 1. The CDR3 region has the DNA TGTGCCAGCAGCGTACTAGCGGGAGCCTCCTACAATGAGCAGTTCTTC. This gives the protein CASSVLAGASYNEQFF.

The rearrangement uses TRBV11-2 and TRBJ2-2; D gene unclear. V lost 6 bases and J 0 bases, leaving 8 bases between the germline ends. The length of the CDR3 is 14 residues. The germline CDR1 and CDR2 sequences are SGHAT and FQNNGV. CDR3 nucleotide sequence: TGTGCCAGCAGTCAGACACCGAACACCGGGGAGCTGTTTTTT. This sequence encodes CASSQTPNTGELFF.

The chain couples TRBV25-1 to TRBJ2-3; 7 bases match TRBD1. From germline, CDR1 is MGHDK and CDR2 SYGVNS. J lost 2 bases, V lost 1 base, and 12 bases had no gene match. This CDR3 has 18 amino acids. The CDR3 is CASSEFGTEPLSTDTQYF. The CDR3 DNA is TGTGCCAGCAGTGAATTTGGGACAGAGCCCCTATCCACAGATACGCAGTATTTT.

The rearrangement joins TRBV19 to TRBJ1-4, with 9 bases lining up with TRBD1. The V gene's germline CDR1 is LNHDA and CDR2 SQIVND (reference sequence). Trimming cost V 8 bases and J 0 bases; bases outside gene matches: 1. There are 14 residues in the CDR3. CDR3 coding DNA: TGTGCCAGTCGGGACAGGGCAACTAATGAAAAACTGTTTTTT. Protein product: CASRDRATNEKLFF.

The V gene is TRBV24-1, the J gene TRBJ2-7; 9 positions agree with TRBD1. The CDR3 loop spans 16 amino acids. J gave up 0 bases and V 4 bases, and 6 bases lay outside the gene matches. Germline CDR1 is KGHDR and CDR2 is SFDVKD. This CDR3 reads CATSDPGQGSSYEQYF. The DNA of the CDR3 is TGTGCCACCAGTGACCCGGGACAGGGAAGCTCCTACGAGCAGTACTTC.

The chain is built from TRBV11-2 and TRBJ1-1; 10 bases map to TRBD1. V shed 5 bases and J 7 bases; nucleotides not matched to a gene: 13. Germline CDR1 SGHAT, CDR2 FQNNGV. There are 16 residues in the CDR3. CDR3 coding DNA: TGTGCCAGCAGCATAGTTACTGCCGGGACAGGGGTTGAAGCTTTCTTT. Amino acids: CASSIVTAGTGVEAFF.

The chain couples TRBV7-3 to TRBJ2-1; D is uncertain. CDR1 SGHTA and CDR2 FQGTGA come from the germline V gene. The CDR3 totals 15 residues. Between the trimmed V and J ends, which lost 5 bases and 8 bases, there was a span of 19 bases. CDR3 amino acids: CASSPYPGYRDEQFF. Here the CDR3 DNA reads TGTGCCAGCAGCCCTTATCCTGGGTATCGGGATGAGCAGTTCTTC.

The chain links TRBV19 to TRBJ2-3; D is uncertain. The ends were cut back, 6 bases at V and 2 bases at J, with 12 bases in the middle. The CDR3 covers 14 residues. CDR1 is LNHDA and CDR2 is SQIVND in the germline V gene (reference sequence). The CDR3 sequence: CASSQRIITDTQYF. For the CDR3, the DNA is TGTGCCAGTAGCCAGAGGATTATCACAGATACGCAGTATTTT.

V usage is TRBV27 and J usage is TRBJ2-1, with 9 nucleotides matching TRBD2. CDR3 length: 16 residues. Germline loops: CDR1 MNHEY, CDR2 SMNVEV (reference sequence). With 5 bases clipped from V and 6 bases from J, the junction kept 11 bases outside the gene matches. DNA for the CDR3: TGTGCCAGCAGTACTACTAGCGGGCTTAGGGGCAATGAGCAGTTCTTC. It specifies CASSTTSGLRGNEQFF.

V gene TRBV7-2 combines with J gene TRBJ2-1, with D possibly matching TRBD2 (5 bases). Trimming left V 5 bases short and J 6 bases short, with 20 bases between. Germline CDR1 SGHTA, CDR2 FQGNSA. CDR3 length: 16 amino acids. CDR3 DNA: TGTGCCAGCAGCCCTCCACCATCCTTTCGGGGCAATGAGCAGTTCTTC. Translated, it gives CASSPPPSFRGNEQFF.

The chain is built from TRBV18 and TRBJ2-1, with 8 bases identical to TRBD1. The J segment lost 5 bases and the V segment lost 5 bases, leaving 11 bases of the junction unmatched. CDR3 length: 16 residues. Looked up from germline, CDR1 is KGHSH and CDR2 is LQKENI. CDR3 region: CASSIAPGTGHNEQFF. The CDR3 nucleotides read TGTGCCAGCTCAATAGCGCCCGGGACAGGTCACAATGAGCAGTTCTTC.

The chain employs TRBV7-9 and TRBJ2-1; 7 bases match TRBD2. V lost 8 bases to trimming and J lost 7 bases; unmatched junction nucleotides: 14. The CDR3 is 15 amino acids. Germline CDR1 reads SEHNR; CDR2 reads FQNEAQ (reference sequence). The CDR3 reads CASGRAGDLLNEQFF. DNA for the CDR3: TGTGCCAGCGGTAGGGCGGGGGACCTACTAAATGAGCAGTTCTTC.

The rearrangement uses TRBV3-1 (or the pseudogene TRBV3-2) and TRBJ2-5; a weak D match, TRBD2 (6 bases). Trimming left V 4 bases short and J 9 bases short, with 24 bases between. Germline lookup yields CDR1 LGHDT and CDR2 YNNKEL (reference sequence). This CDR3 contains 16 residues. The DNA for the CDR3 is TGTGCCAGCAGCCCAACACATACCGGGGATGGGGGGTCCCAGTACTTC. Protein: CASSPTHTGDGGSQYF.

This chain links TRBV12-5 with TRBJ1-2, with 8 bases that match TRBD1. Germline lookup yields CDR1 LGHNT and CDR2 FRNRAP. The CDR3 sequence is 18 residues long. Losses at the gene ends were 2 bases for V and 5 bases for J; bases not matched to a gene: 16. The CDR3 bases are TGTGCTAGTGGTTTGCCTCCGGGACAGGTTGTCACCATATATGGCTACACCTTC. It yields the protein CASGLPPGQVVTIYGYTF.

The CDR3 DNA follows: TGTGCCAGCAGCCAAGGGGGGGGGTTCAGGGAAAAACTGTTTTTT. Translated: CASSQGGGFREKLFF. V gene TRBV28 combines with J gene TRBJ1-4; weak D call: TRBD1 (6 bases). Germline V gene lookup returns CDR1 MDHEN and CDR2 SYDVKM. The CDR3 runs 15 residues. Trimming took off 6 bases at V and 8 bases at J, with 19 bases between the two ends.